The rows below give T cell receptor beta chains drawn from one sample of a study of radiation and T cells in renal cell carcinoma. The table came from immunoSEQ multiplex PCR; TCRdb's copy has only in-frame clones and leaves some out. The table includes about 59,000 clones, just under 80% detected once. The sequences come from blood, collected from a patient whose treatment included radiotherapy and nephrectomy. These receptors were collected from a man in his sixties with renal cell carcinoma. Both conserved end residues are part of each CDR3. D genes are given only for firm matches. Expanded clones are given a class, and other clones once, few, many or no size at all.

j_call clone_size d_call v_call cdr3_aa cdr3_nt
TRBJ1-2 . TRBD1 TRBV5-1 CASSLGDRGGYTF TGCGCCAGCAGCTTGGGGGACAGGGGTGGCTACACCTTC
TRBJ2-3 once TRBD2 TRBV5-6 CASSPGTSGNTDTQYF TGTGCCAGCAGCCCGGGGACTAGCGGAAACACAGATACGCAGTATTTT
TRBJ1-2 . . TRBV5-1 CASSLEHSDYTF TGCGCCAGCAGCTTGGAGCACAGCGACTACACCTTC
TRBJ1-2 . . TRBV4-2 CASSQDWGRWDYGYTF TGTGCCAGCAGCCAAGATTGGGGGAGGTGGGACTATGGCTACACCTTC
TRBJ2-1 . . TRBV10-3 CAISEPGHEQFF TGTGCCATCAGTGAACCTGGGCATGAGCAGTTCTTC
TRBJ2-7 . TRBD2 TRBV5-1 CASSFLAGPTYEQYF TGCGCCAGCAGCTTCTTAGCGGGCCCGACCTACGAGCAGTACTTC
TRBJ1-5 . . TRBV6-5 CASSSGQLAGQPQHF TGTGCCAGCAGTTCCGGACAACTAGCAGGACAGCCCCAGCATTTT
TRBJ1-6 . . TRBV6-5 CASSIGGAGSPLHF TGTGCCAGCAGTATCGGTGGGGCGGGTTCACCCCTCCACTTT
TRBJ1-6 . TRBD1 TRBV2 CAGQGTGVSPLHF TGTGCCGGACAGGGGACAGGGGTATCACCCCTCCACTTT
TRBJ2-1 once . TRBV7-9 CASSLLRNEQFF TGTGCCAGCAGCCTACTCCGCAATGAGCAGTTCTTC
TRBJ1-2 . TRBD1 TRBV19 CASSGQGEGYGYTF TGTGCCAGTAGTGGACAGGGGGAAGGCTATGGCTACACCTTC
TRBJ2-2 . TRBD1 TRBV27 CASSPGTGIGELFF TGTGCCAGCAGCCCCGGGACAGGGATCGGGGAGCTGTTTTTT
TRBJ1-4 . . TRBV4-3 CASSQDYSRSEKLFF TGCGCCAGCAGCCAAGATTACAGTAGAAGTGAAAAACTGTTTTTT
TRBJ1-1 . TRBD1 TRBV5-1 CASIDTGVNTEAFF TGCGCCAGCATTGATACAGGGGTGAACACTGAAGCTTTCTTT
TRBJ2-3 . TRBD2 TRBV7-2 CASSPFGGRGGSILNTQYF TGTGCCAGCAGCCCCTTCGGAGGGCGGGGAGGGTCGATTTTGAATACGCAGTATTTT
TRBJ2-5 . TRBD1 TRBV5-1 CASSPGQGVQETQYF TGCGCCAGCAGCCCGGGACAGGGGGTCCAAGAGACCCAGTACTTC
TRBJ2-1 . TRBD1 TRBV11-2 CASSLDGDSHPFF TGTGCCAGCAGCCTAGACGGGGACAGTCACCCGTTCTTC
TRBJ2-3 . . TRBV2 CATTGNRRGHTQYF TGTGCCACGACGGGCAACCGGAGAGGGCATACGCAGTATTTT
TRBJ1-2 . . TRBV29-1 CSVGGGDGYGYTF TGCAGCGTGGGTGGGGGCGACGGCTATGGCTACACCTTC
TRBJ2-1 . . TRBV14 CASSQDLLGNEQFF TGTGCCAGCAGCCAAGACCTACTTGGAAATGAGCAGTTCTTC
TRBJ1-2 . . TRBV19 CASSHGTNYGYTF TGTGCCAGTAGTCACGGGACTAACTATGGCTACACCTTC
TRBJ2-2 . TRBD1 TRBV18 CASSPTGDANTGELFF TGTGCCAGCTCACCGACAGGGGACGCGAACACCGGGGAGCTGTTTTTT
TRBJ2-7 . . TRBV19 CASSSAHSYEQYF TGTGCCAGTAGTAGCGCCCACTCCTACGAGCAGTACTTC
TRBJ1-1 . . TRBV19 CASSLPQNTEAFF TGTGCCAGTAGTCTCCCCCAGAACACTGAAGCTTTCTTT
TRBJ2-7 . TRBD1 TRBV5-6 CASSPGQGYFKQYF TGTGCCAGCAGCCCGGGACAGGGGTACTTCAAGCAGTACTTC
TRBJ2-5 . . TRBV2 CASREETQYF TGTGCCAGCAGGGAAGAGACCCAGTACTTC
TRBJ2-1 . TRBD2 TRBV30 CAWSVWSLGLARNEQFF TGTGCCTGGAGTGTCTGGTCTTTGGGACTAGCGCGGAATGAGCAGTTCTTC
TRBJ1-1 . . TRBV6-1 CASKPMGVPEAFF TGTGCCAGCAAACCAATGGGAGTCCCTGAAGCTTTCTTT
TRBJ2-7 . . TRBV21-1 CASSYLALAGYEQYF TGTGCCAGCAGCTACCTGGCGCTAGCGGGCTACGAGCAGTACTTC
TRBJ1-5 . . TRBV6-5 CATKGAFSNQPQHF TGTGCCACCAAAGGGGCTTTTAGCAATCAGCCCCAGCATTTT
TRBJ2-5 . . TRBV27 CASSRSREETQYF TGTGCCAGCAGTAGGTCGCGGGAAGAGACCCAGTACTTC
TRBJ2-1 . TRBD2 TRBV5-3 CARSKIAGAYNEQFF TGTGCCAGAAGCAAAATAGCGGGGGCCTACAATGAGCAGTTCTTC
TRBJ1-4 . TRBD1 TRBV19 CASSTLDRIATNEKLFF TGTGCCAGTAGTACATTGGACAGGATCGCAACTAATGAAAAACTGTTTTTT
TRBJ1-1 few . TRBV30 CACARDTEAFF TGTGCCTGCGCCCGGGACACTGAAGCTTTCTTT
TRBJ1-5 . TRBD1 TRBV5-1 CASSQGTGDPQPQHF TGCGCCAGCAGCCAGGGAACAGGGGATCCTCAGCCCCAGCATTTT
TRBJ1-5 . TRBD1 TRBV29-1 CSVQGQGDQPQHF TGCAGCGTGCAGGGACAGGGGGATCAGCCCCAGCATTTT
TRBJ2-2 . TRBD2 TRBV15 CATRRPLGLAGSGELFF TGTGCCACCAGACGACCCTTGGGACTAGCGGGCTCCGGGGAGCTGTTTTTT
TRBJ1-5 few TRBD1 TRBV25-1 CASSDSTGGWNQPQHF TGTGCCAGCAGTGATTCGACAGGGGGATGGAATCAGCCCCAGCATTTT
TRBJ2-1 . TRBD2 TRBV11-3 CASSSGLAGREQFF TGTGCCAGCAGCTCCGGACTAGCGGGCCGGGAGCAGTTCTTC
TRBJ2-1 . . TRBV6-1 CASSEDPGSDNEQFF TGTGCCAGCAGTGAGGATCCGGGGTCTGACAATGAGCAGTTCTTC
TRBJ2-5 . . TRBV10-1 CASSVGQETQYF TGCGCCAGCAGTGTAGGTCAAGAGACCCAGTACTTC
TRBJ1-4 once TRBD1 TRBV7-9 CASSAARGWATNEKLFF TGTGCCAGCAGCGCAGCCAGGGGGTGGGCAACTAATGAAAAACTGTTTTTT
TRBJ1-4 . . TRBV27 CASSLLGGSQINEKLFF TGTGCCAGCAGTTTATTGGGGGGATCCCAGATTAATGAAAAACTGTTTTTT
TRBJ2-2 . . TRBV21-1 CASSKNKRGTGELFF TGTGCCAGCAGCAAAAATAAGCGAGGGACCGGGGAGCTGTTTTTT
TRBJ2-1 . . TRBV9 CASSPPVELNNEQFF TGTGCCAGCAGCCCCCCAGTCGAGCTTAACAATGAGCAGTTCTTC
TRBJ1-1 . TRBD1 TRBV19 CASSWTGVLWAEAFF TGTGCCAGTAGTTGGACAGGGGTGCTATGGGCTGAAGCTTTCTTT
TRBJ1-2 . TRBD1 TRBV30 CAWSAFRGGLLSGYGYTF TGTGCCTGGAGTGCTTTCAGAGGGGGCCTCCTTTCCGGCTATGGCTACACCTTC
TRBJ2-3 . . TRBV7-8 CALRAAGEDTQYF TGTGCCCTACGGGCAGCGGGTGAAGATACGCAGTATTTT
TRBJ1-5 . . TRBV5-4 CASSLDGGRDQPQHF TGTGCCAGCAGCTTGGACGGGGGGAGAGATCAGCCCCAGCATTTT
TRBJ1-6 . . TRBV10-2 CASSESNIGGGSPLHF TGCGCCAGCAGTGAGTCCAATATTGGGGGTGGTTCACCCCTCCACTTT
TRBJ2-1 . TRBD2 TRBV9 CASSVEGRTSGIGSTNEQFF TGTGCCAGCAGCGTAGAAGGGCGGACTAGCGGGATAGGAAGCACCAATGAGCAGTTCTTC
TRBJ2-5 . . TRBV10-2 CASSEVFGTAVQETQYF TGCGCCAGCAGTGAGGTCTTCGGGACCGCCGTCCAAGAGACCCAGTACTTC
TRBJ1-5 . . TRBV11-2 CASSLGVAINQPQHF TGTGCCAGCAGCTTAGGGGTTGCGATTAATCAGCCCCAGCATTTT